This T cell receptor beta chain was obtained from a study of CD8+CD57+ T cells in acquired aplastic anemia. Study observations and caveats: Found in both controls and patients were 25 to 35 CD8+ CDR3 sequences. Patients and controls were not found to differ significantly in CD8+ Simpson's diversity.

It was patients with CD8+CD57+ cell expansion by flow cytometry who were chosen for sequencing. There was no therapy given to any patient before the blood sampling took place. Per the germline V gene, CDR1 is KGHDR and CDR2 is SFDVKD. V was trimmed by 0 bases and J by 7 bases, leaving 3 bases between them. CDR3 length equals 12 residues. Investigators profiled TCR beta VDJ and CDR3 from genomic DNA template. Using its own MiXCR run on the reads, TCRdb lists one record per CDR3 protein. The profile shows around 170,000 distinct CDR3 sequences, more than 45% of them singletons. For this clonotype: Its cognate antigen is unknown.

Sequenced: sorted CD4+, CD8+, or CD8+CD57+ T cells (not recorded which) from PBMCs. The V and J genes are TRBV24-1 and TRBJ1-5; the D is unclear. The source is a human donor with aplastic anemia. The CDR3 DNA follows: TGTGCCACCAGTGATTTGGAACAGCCCCAGCATTTT. It yields the protein CATSDLEQPQHF.